Listed below are T cell receptor beta chains from one sample, sequenced in a study of blood T cell repertoires in COVID-19. Using immunoSEQ multiplex PCR, the repertoire was profiled, and TCRdb retains in-frame clones only, with some absent. The table lists under 200,000 clones, over 75% of them singletons. Sequencing input: peripheral blood. These receptors were obtained from a man aged 45-65 years with acute or convalescent COVID-19. The CDR3 runs from the conserved cysteine through the conserved F or W. Each record gives: D gene, clone size, J gene, V gene, CDR3 protein, CDR3 DNA. D genes are given only for firm matches. Size is omitted from some rows. Given values are once, few, many or a class for expanded clones.

d_gene: .; abundance: many; j_gene: TRBJ2-7; v_gene: TRBV7-9; CDR3aa: CASSVVGWKPTDYEQYF; CDR3nt: TGTGCCAGCAGCGTCGTGGGTTGGAAACCGACTGACTACGAGCAGTACTTC
d_gene: .; abundance: .; j_gene: TRBJ1-2; v_gene: TRBV28; CDR3aa: CASSSAVLYGYTF; CDR3nt: TGTGCCAGCAGTTCGGCGGTCCTCTATGGCTACACCTTC
d_gene: TRBD1; abundance: .; j_gene: TRBJ1-2; v_gene: TRBV5-4; CDR3aa: CASRLQGGYTF; CDR3nt: TGTGCCAGCAGGTTACAGGGGGGCTACACCTTC
d_gene: .; abundance: .; j_gene: TRBJ2-3; v_gene: TRBV4-1; CDR3aa: CASTDISVVGTDTQYF; CDR3nt: TGCGCCAGCACCGACATTAGCGTGGTCGGGACAGATACGCAGTATTTT
d_gene: .; abundance: .; j_gene: TRBJ1-1; v_gene: TRBV27; CDR3aa: CASSLDPRQAMNTEAFF; CDR3nt: TGTGCCAGCAGTTTAGACCCCCGACAGGCTATGAACACTGAAGCTTTCTTT
d_gene: TRBD2; abundance: .; j_gene: TRBJ2-7; v_gene: TRBV7-9; CDR3aa: CASRNSSGALIFEQYF; CDR3nt: TGTGCCAGCAGAAATAGCAGCGGGGCCTTAATTTTTGAGCAGTACTTC
d_gene: TRBD1; abundance: .; j_gene: TRBJ2-5; v_gene: TRBV3-1/TRBV3-2; CDR3aa: CASSQGDRETQYF; CDR3nt: TGTGCCAGCAGCCAAGGGGACAGGGAGACCCAGTACTTC
d_gene: TRBD1; abundance: once; j_gene: TRBJ2-2; v_gene: TRBV5-1; CDR3aa: CASSFGQGDTGELFF; CDR3nt: TGCGCCAGCAGCTTCGGACAGGGGGATACCGGGGAGCTGTTTTTT
d_gene: TRBD1; abundance: .; j_gene: TRBJ2-7; v_gene: TRBV2; CDR3aa: CANQPADRAYPYEQYF; CDR3nt: TGTGCCAACCAACCGGCCGACAGGGCCTATCCCTACGAGCAGTACTTC
d_gene: TRBD2; abundance: once; j_gene: TRBJ2-5; v_gene: TRBV5-4; CDR3aa: CASSSAGTRETQYF; CDR3nt: TGTGCCAGCAGCTCGGCCGGGACTAGGGAGACCCAGTACTTC
d_gene: .; abundance: few; j_gene: TRBJ1-2; v_gene: TRBV5-4; CDR3aa: CASSFGTHYGYTF; CDR3nt: TGTGCCAGCAGCTTTGGCACGCACTATGGCTACACCTTC
d_gene: TRBD1; abundance: .; j_gene: TRBJ2-2; v_gene: TRBV11-3; CDR3aa: CASSLGTGDDTGELFF; CDR3nt: TGTGCCAGCAGCCTTGGGACAGGGGATGATACCGGGGAGCTGTTTTTT
d_gene: TRBD1; abundance: .; j_gene: TRBJ2-5; v_gene: TRBV19; CDR3aa: CASSIGGTGYQETQYF; CDR3nt: TGTGCCAGTAGTATAGGCGGGACAGGGTACCAAGAGACCCAGTACTTC
d_gene: TRBD1; abundance: .; j_gene: TRBJ2-7; v_gene: TRBV6-5; CDR3aa: CASLGQGGSRQYF; CDR3nt: TGTGCCAGCCTGGGACAGGGGGGGTCGAGGCAGTACTTC
d_gene: .; abundance: .; j_gene: TRBJ2-4; v_gene: TRBV19; CDR3aa: CASSPGIKNIQYF; CDR3nt: TGTGCCAGTTCGCCGGGTATCAAAAACATTCAGTACTTC
d_gene: .; abundance: .; j_gene: TRBJ2-4; v_gene: TRBV28; CDR3aa: CASTEDRDWGNIQYF; CDR3nt: TGTGCCAGCACCGAGGACCGGGACTGGGGAAACATTCAGTACTTC
d_gene: TRBD1; abundance: .; j_gene: TRBJ1-6; v_gene: TRBV6-6; CDR3aa: CASSYGGQWNSPLHF; CDR3nt: TGTGCCAGCAGTTACGGGGGACAGTGGAATTCACCCCTCCACTTT
d_gene: TRBD2; abundance: .; j_gene: TRBJ2-7; v_gene: TRBV7-6; CDR3aa: CASSPVVGGDYEQYF; CDR3nt: TGTGCCAGCAGCCCAGTGGTTGGGGGGGACTACGAGCAGTACTTC
d_gene: TRBD1; abundance: .; j_gene: TRBJ1-5; v_gene: TRBV28; CDR3aa: CASSLRTGGRGQPQHF; CDR3nt: TGTGCCAGCAGTTTACGGACAGGGGGGAGAGGACAGCCCCAGCATTTT
d_gene: .; abundance: .; j_gene: TRBJ1-1; v_gene: TRBV3-1/TRBV3-2; CDR3aa: CASSQLSGYTEAFF; CDR3nt: TGTGCCAGCAGCCAGCTAAGCGGGTACACTGAAGCTTTCTTT
d_gene: TRBD1; abundance: .; j_gene: TRBJ2-7; v_gene: TRBV18; CDR3aa: CASSPGTGSSYEQYF; CDR3nt: TGTGCCAGCTCACCTGGGACAGGGAGCTCCTACGAGCAGTACTTC
d_gene: .; abundance: .; j_gene: TRBJ2-1; v_gene: TRBV10-1; CDR3aa: CATTGQNNEQFF; CDR3nt: TGCGCCACGACGGGACAAAACAATGAGCAGTTCTTC
d_gene: .; abundance: .; j_gene: TRBJ1-6; v_gene: TRBV9; CDR3aa: CASSPDGGNSPLHF; CDR3nt: TGTGCCAGCAGCCCAGACGGGGGGAATTCACCCCTCCACTTT
d_gene: .; abundance: .; j_gene: TRBJ1-4; v_gene: TRBV7-9; CDR3aa: CASSLEGPEKLFF; CDR3nt: TGTGCCAGCAGCTTAGAGGGGCCAGAAAAACTGTTTTTT
d_gene: .; abundance: .; j_gene: TRBJ1-2; v_gene: TRBV7-2; CDR3aa: CASSLASDAGYGYTF; CDR3nt: TGTGCCAGCAGCTTAGCCTCCGATGCAGGCTATGGCTACACCTTC
d_gene: .; abundance: .; j_gene: TRBJ1-1; v_gene: TRBV28; CDR3aa: CASSPPVTEAFF; CDR3nt: TGTGCCAGCAGTCCCCCGGTCACTGAAGCTTTCTTT
d_gene: TRBD2; abundance: .; j_gene: TRBJ2-3; v_gene: TRBV10-3; CDR3aa: CAIGGRAADTQYF; CDR3nt: TGTGCCATCGGCGGGAGGGCCGCAGATACGCAGTATTTT
d_gene: TRBD1; abundance: .; j_gene: TRBJ1-5; v_gene: TRBV28; CDR3aa: CASSRGQGGRPQHF; CDR3nt: TGTGCCAGCAGCCGCGGACAGGGAGGACGGCCCCAGCATTTT
d_gene: TRBD1; abundance: once; j_gene: TRBJ1-6; v_gene: TRBV7-9; CDR3aa: CASTKDRGNNSPLHF; CDR3nt: TGTGCCAGCACCAAAGACAGGGGGAATAATTCACCCCTCCACTTT
d_gene: .; abundance: .; j_gene: TRBJ1-1; v_gene: TRBV28; CDR3aa: CASSLPGREDTEAFF; CDR3nt: TGTGCCAGCAGTTTGCCTGGGAGGGAGGACACTGAAGCTTTCTTT
d_gene: .; abundance: .; j_gene: TRBJ2-2; v_gene: TRBV6-2/TRBV6-3; CDR3aa: CASSVSEFGELFF; CDR3nt: TGTGCCAGCAGTGTTAGTGAGTTTGGGGAGCTGTTTTTT
d_gene: .; abundance: .; j_gene: TRBJ1-4; v_gene: TRBV27; CDR3aa: CASSLFSGPGVIEKLFF; CDR3nt: TGTGCCAGCAGTTTATTTTCTGGTCCAGGGGTTATTGAAAAACTGTTTTTT
d_gene: TRBD2; abundance: .; j_gene: TRBJ2-2; v_gene: TRBV28; CDR3aa: CASSLPSGSSAGELFF; CDR3nt: TGTGCCAGCAGTTTACCTAGCGGGAGCTCGGCCGGGGAGCTGTTTTTT
d_gene: .; abundance: .; j_gene: TRBJ1-1; v_gene: TRBV5-1; CDR3aa: CASSFMSLRNTEAFF; CDR3nt: TGCGCCAGCAGCTTTATGTCCCTCCGGAACACTGAAGCTTTCTTT
d_gene: .; abundance: .; j_gene: TRBJ1-1; v_gene: TRBV29-1; CDR3aa: CSQTTLRNTEAFF; CDR3nt: TGCAGCCAAACCACCCTTAGGAACACTGAAGCTTTCTTT
d_gene: .; abundance: .; j_gene: TRBJ1-5; v_gene: TRBV25-1; CDR3aa: CASSEAQGNQPQHF; CDR3nt: TGTGCCAGCAGTGAAGCCCAGGGCAATCAGCCCCAGCATTTT
d_gene: .; abundance: .; j_gene: TRBJ2-1; v_gene: TRBV7-3; CDR3aa: CASSPNEYNEQFF; CDR3nt: TGTGCCAGCAGCCCCAATGAGTACAATGAGCAGTTCTTC
d_gene: TRBD1; abundance: .; j_gene: TRBJ1-6; v_gene: TRBV10-3; CDR3aa: CAIRFGTEDNSPLHF; CDR3nt: TGTGCCATCAGGTTCGGGACAGAAGATAATTCACCCCTCCACTTT
d_gene: TRBD1; abundance: .; j_gene: TRBJ2-7; v_gene: TRBV9; CDR3aa: CASSIGQGAEEQYF; CDR3nt: TGTGCCAGCAGCATTGGACAGGGGGCGGAGGAGCAGTACTTC
d_gene: TRBD2; abundance: once; j_gene: TRBJ2-3; v_gene: TRBV5-4; CDR3aa: CASSFPSGRITDTQYF; CDR3nt: TGTGCCAGCAGCTTCCCTAGCGGGAGGATCACAGATACGCAGTATTTT
d_gene: .; abundance: .; j_gene: TRBJ1-2; v_gene: TRBV7-3; CDR3aa: CASSLFWDNFNYGYTF; CDR3nt: TGTGCCAGCAGCTTATTTTGGGACAACTTTAACTATGGCTACACCTTC
d_gene: .; abundance: .; j_gene: TRBJ2-5; v_gene: TRBV12-5; CDR3aa: CASGGQGGTQYF; CDR3nt: TGTGCTAGTGGGGGACAAGGAGGGACCCAGTACTTC